This entry concerns a single T cell receptor beta chain. Its antigen remains unknown. The data were produced by immunoSEQ multiplex PCR, yet TCRdb's version contains in-frame clones alone and is incomplete. Here the sample spans fewer than 6,500 clones, more than 85% being singletons. The CDR3 is 15 amino acids. The ends were cut back, 6 bases at V and 1 base at J, with 15 bases in the middle. Germline CDR1 reads MNHEY; CDR2 reads SVGAGI. The entry originates in a study of chemoradiotherapy in HPV16-positive cancers. Study results and limitations: HPV-responsive T-cell expansion during chemoradiotherapy was linked to improved recurrence-free survival in HPV16-positive patients. HPV-specific T cells were functionally defined from only a couple of HPV16-positive patients. Candidate HPV-specific clones and E7-related TCR motifs grew in tumor during treatment.

The V call is TRBV6-5, the J call TRBJ1-1, with a tentative D call TRBD1 (6 bases). Sequencing used tumor tissue, obtained from a patient who underwent chemoradiotherapy. The receptor was derived from a human donor with HPV-associated anogenital cancer. The CDR3 bases are TGTGCCAGCAGAGCTAAGGGGGGCTCGAACACTGAAGCTTTCTTT. Its translation: CASRAKGGSNTEAFF.